This paragraph reports one T cell receptor beta chain. What it binds is unknown. This record comes from a study of T cells in localized non-small cell lung cancer. The study's findings and limits: Longer overall survival was associated with a higher density of T cells in the blood. Sequence data derive from only one tumor region, so heterogeneity remains possible. Adjacent lung held a median 57 of the top 100 tumor clones. Measurement of T cell clonality placed uninvolved adjacent lung highest, above the level in tumor.

The assay was immunoSEQ multiplex PCR, and TCRdb's table has in-frame clones only and misses some. Here the sample spans about 77,000 clones, 70% to 90% being singletons. There are 15 residues in the CDR3. Germline V gene sequence: CDR1 GTSNPN, CDR2 SVGIG (reference sequence). V was pared by 0 bases and J by 7 bases, with 4 bases of the junction left unmatched. The clonotype comes from a woman aged 35-75 years with stage I squamous cell lung carcinoma. The chain combines TRBV30 with TRBJ1-6, with 9 bases lining up with TRBD1. Sample: peripheral blood, taken before any cancer treatment. The CDR3 spells CAWSVQGAKNSPLHF. The CDR3 DNA is TGTGCCTGGAGTGTACAGGGGGCAAAGAATTCACCCCTCCACTTT. The full variable domain, in which reference TRBV30 and TRBJ1-6 provide the parts outside the CDR3, is SQTIHQWPATLVQPVGSPLSLECTVEGTSNPNLYWYRQAAGRGLQLLFYSVGIGQISSEVPQNLSASRPQDRQFILSSKKLLLSDSGFYLCAWSVQGAKNSPLHFGNGTRLTVT.